The sample holds a few counts of the clone carrying this T cell receptor (beta chain). Its antigen is currently unknown. Unique molecular identifiers were built into the TCRbeta library. TCRdb redid the calling of the PCR reads with MiXCR, one entry per CDR3 protein. Of 90,000 to 130,000 distinct CDR3 sequences listed, approximately 6% were seen once; the top ten hold approximately 25%. The source of the sample is a study of T-cell reconstitution after alpha-beta-depleted transplantation in children. Points from the study as a whole: Some patients' high day-60 TCRbeta diversity was attributed to recipient cells surviving conditioning. Approximately two months post-transplant, alpha-beta T cells reportedly originated from several hundred expanded graft clones. T-cell numbers and diversity one year post-transplant derived largely from freshly generated T cells.

The CDR3 is made up of 16 amino acids. With 5 bases removed from V and 5 bases from J, the gap between germline ends came to 18 bases. Germline values: CDR1 SGHAT, CDR2 FQNNGV. The sequences come from PBMCs, mostly from graft donor cells, collected 360 days after TCRalphabeta/CD19-depleted stem cell transplant. The V call is TRBV11-2, the J call TRBJ1-4; D not certain. This TCR derives from a male patient aged 2 to 9 who had a stem cell transplant for acute lymphoblastic leukemia, so the T cells may come from the graft donor. The CDR3 DNA reads as TGTGCCAGCAGCCTTCGGCGAGGGAGTGGGAATGAAAAACTGTTTTTT. This translates into CASSLRRGSGNEKLFF.